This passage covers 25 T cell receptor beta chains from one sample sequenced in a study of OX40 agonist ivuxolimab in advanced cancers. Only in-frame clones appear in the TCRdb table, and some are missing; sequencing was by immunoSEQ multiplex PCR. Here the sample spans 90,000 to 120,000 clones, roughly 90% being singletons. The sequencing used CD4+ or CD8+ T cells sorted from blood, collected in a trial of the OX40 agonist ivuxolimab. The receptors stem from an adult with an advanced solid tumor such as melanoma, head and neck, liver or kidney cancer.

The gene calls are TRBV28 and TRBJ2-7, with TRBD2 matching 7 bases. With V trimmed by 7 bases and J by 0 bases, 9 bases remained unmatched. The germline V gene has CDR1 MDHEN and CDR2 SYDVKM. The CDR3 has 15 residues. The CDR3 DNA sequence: TGTGCCAGCACACTGGGGGGGAGCGTCTCCTACGAGCAGTACTTC. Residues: CASTLGGSVSYEQYF. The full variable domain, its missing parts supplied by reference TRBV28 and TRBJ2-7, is DVKVTQSSRYLVKRTGEKVFLECVQDMDHENMFWYRQDPGLGLRLIYFSYDVKMKEKGDIPEGYSVSREKKERFSLILESASTNQTSMYLCASTLGGSVSYEQYFGPGTRLTVT.

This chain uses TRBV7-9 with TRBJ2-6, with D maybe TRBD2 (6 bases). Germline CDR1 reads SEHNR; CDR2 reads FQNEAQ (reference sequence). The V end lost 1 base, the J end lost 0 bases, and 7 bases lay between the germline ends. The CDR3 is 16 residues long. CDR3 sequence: CASSLVRGSGANVLTF. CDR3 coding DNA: TGTGCCAGCAGCTTAGTGCGGGGCTCTGGGGCCAACGTCCTGACTTTC. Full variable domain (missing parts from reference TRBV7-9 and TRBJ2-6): DTGVSQNPRHKITKRGQNVTFRCDPISEHNRLYWYRQTLGQGPEFLTYFQNEAQLEKSRLLSDRFSAERPKGSFSTLEIQRTEQGDSAMYLCASSLVRGSGANVLTFGAGSRLTVL.

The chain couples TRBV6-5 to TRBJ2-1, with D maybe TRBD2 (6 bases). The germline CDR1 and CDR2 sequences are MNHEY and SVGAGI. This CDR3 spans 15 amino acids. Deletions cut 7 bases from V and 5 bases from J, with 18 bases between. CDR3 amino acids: CASTNLGLGDNEQFF. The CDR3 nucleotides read TGTGCCAGCACGAACTTGGGACTCGGAGACAATGAGCAGTTCTTC.

Written as DNA, the CDR3 is TGTGCCAGCAGTGCAATAACCGGCCTCTCTGGAAACACCATATATTTT. This gives the protein CASSAITGLSGNTIYF. The V call is TRBV25-1, the J call TRBJ1-3; D is ambiguous. The CDR3 has 16 amino acids. The V gene lost 4 bases and the J gene lost 0 bases, with 13 bases spanning the gap. Germline V gene data show CDR1 as MGHDK and CDR2 as SYGVNS.

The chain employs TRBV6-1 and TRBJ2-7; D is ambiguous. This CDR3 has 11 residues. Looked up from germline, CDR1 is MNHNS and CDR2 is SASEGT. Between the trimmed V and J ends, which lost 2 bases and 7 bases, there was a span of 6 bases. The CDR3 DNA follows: TGTGCCAGCAGTGAAACCCAGGAGCAGTACTTC. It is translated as CASSETQEQYF.

CDR3 bases: TGTGCCAGCAGCCCCTGGCGGGACGAGCAGTACTTC. Amino acids: CASSPWRDEQYF. The J gene is TRBJ2-7, the V gene TRBV7-3, with D perhaps matching TRBD2 (5 bases). V lost 5 bases, J lost 5 bases, and 10 bases lay in between. CDR1 and CDR2 from the germline V gene are SGHTA and FQGTGA. The CDR3 extends over 12 amino acids. The whole variable domain, remainder taken from reference TRBV7-3 and TRBJ2-7, is GAGVSQTPSNKVTEKGKYVELRCDPISGHTALYWYRQSLGQGPEFLIYFQGTGAADDSGLPNDRFFAVRPEGSVSTLKIQRTERGDSAVYLCASSPWRDEQYFGPGTRLTVT.

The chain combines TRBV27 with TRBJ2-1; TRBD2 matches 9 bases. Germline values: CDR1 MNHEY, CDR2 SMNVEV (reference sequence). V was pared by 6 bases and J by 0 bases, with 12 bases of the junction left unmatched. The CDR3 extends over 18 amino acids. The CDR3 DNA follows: TGTGCCAGCAGGTGGGGACCTAGCGGGACAAGCTCCTACAATGAGCAGTTCTTC. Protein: CASRWGPSGTSSYNEQFF.

The CDR3 loop reads CASSYGPWTGNTEAFF. In nucleotides, the CDR3 is TGTGCCAGCAGTTACGGGCCGTGGACAGGGAACACTGAAGCTTTCTTT. The chain uses TRBV6-5 and TRBJ1-1; 7 bases are a match to TRBD1. Germline CDR1 and CDR2: MNHEY and SVGAGI. This CDR3 region has 16 residues. Trimming at V came to 2 bases and at J to 1 base, leaving 7 bases not matched to a gene.

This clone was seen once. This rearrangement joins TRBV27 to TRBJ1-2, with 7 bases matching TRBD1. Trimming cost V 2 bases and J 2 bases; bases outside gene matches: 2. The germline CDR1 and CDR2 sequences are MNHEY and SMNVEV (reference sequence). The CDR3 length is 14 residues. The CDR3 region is CASSLEQGNYGYTF. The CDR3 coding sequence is TGTGCCAGCAGTTTAGAACAGGGGAACTATGGCTACACCTTC.

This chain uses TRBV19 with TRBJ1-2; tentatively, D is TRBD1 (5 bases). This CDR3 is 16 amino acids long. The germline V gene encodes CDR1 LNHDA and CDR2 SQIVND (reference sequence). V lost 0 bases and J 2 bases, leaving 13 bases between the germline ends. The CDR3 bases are TGTGCCAGTAGTATAGATCTATCCGGGGGAAACTATGGCTACACCTTC. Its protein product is CASSIDLSGGNYGYTF.

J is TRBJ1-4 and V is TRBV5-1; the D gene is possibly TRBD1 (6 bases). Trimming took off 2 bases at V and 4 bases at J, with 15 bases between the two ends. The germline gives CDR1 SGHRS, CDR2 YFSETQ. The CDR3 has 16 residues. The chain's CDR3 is CASSLGQNLGNEKLFF. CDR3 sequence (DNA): TGCGCCAGCAGCTTAGGACAGAACCTAGGTAATGAAAAACTGTTTTTT.

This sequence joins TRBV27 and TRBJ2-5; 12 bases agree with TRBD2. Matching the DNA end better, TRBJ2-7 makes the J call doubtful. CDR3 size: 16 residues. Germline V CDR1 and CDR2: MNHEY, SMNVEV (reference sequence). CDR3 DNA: TGTGCCAGCAGTCCGCAGAGACTAGCGGGAGACTACGAGCAGTACTTC. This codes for CASSPQRLAGDYEQYF.

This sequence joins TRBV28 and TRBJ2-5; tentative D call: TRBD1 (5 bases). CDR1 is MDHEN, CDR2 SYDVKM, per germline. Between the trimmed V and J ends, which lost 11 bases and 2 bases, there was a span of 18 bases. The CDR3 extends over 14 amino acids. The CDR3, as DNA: TGTGCCTGCACGGACAAAATCATACAAGAGACCCAGTACTTC. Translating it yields CACTDKIIQETQYF.

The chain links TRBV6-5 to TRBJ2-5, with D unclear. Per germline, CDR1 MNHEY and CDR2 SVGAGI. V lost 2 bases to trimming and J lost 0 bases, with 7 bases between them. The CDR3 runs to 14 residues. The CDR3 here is CASSYVWDQETQYF. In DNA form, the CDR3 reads TGTGCCAGCAGTTACGTCTGGGACCAAGAGACCCAGTACTTC.

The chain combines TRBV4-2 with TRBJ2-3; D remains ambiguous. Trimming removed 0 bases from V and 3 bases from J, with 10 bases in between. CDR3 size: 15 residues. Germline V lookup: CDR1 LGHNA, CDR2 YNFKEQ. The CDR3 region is CASSQDFSGTDTQYF. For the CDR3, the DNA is TGTGCCAGCAGCCAAGATTTTAGTGGGACAGATACGCAGTATTTT.

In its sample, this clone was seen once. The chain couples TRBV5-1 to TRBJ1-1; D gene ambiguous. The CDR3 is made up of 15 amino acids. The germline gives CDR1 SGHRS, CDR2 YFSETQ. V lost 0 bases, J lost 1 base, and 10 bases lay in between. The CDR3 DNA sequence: TGCGCCAGCAGCTTGGTTGGACTCTCGAACACTGAAGCTTTCTTT. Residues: CASSLVGLSNTEAFF. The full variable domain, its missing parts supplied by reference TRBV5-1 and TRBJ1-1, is KAGVTQTPRYLIKTRGQQVTLSCSPISGHRSVSWYQQTPGQGLQFLFEYFSETQRNKGNFPGRFSGRQFSNSRSEMNVSTLELGDSALYLCASSLVGLSNTEAFFGQGTRLTVV.

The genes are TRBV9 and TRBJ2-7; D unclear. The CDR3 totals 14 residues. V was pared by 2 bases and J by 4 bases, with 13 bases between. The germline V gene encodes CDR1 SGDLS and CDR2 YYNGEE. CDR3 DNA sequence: TGTGCCAGCAGCGTTGGTCGTGCCTCATACGAGCAGTACTTC. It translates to CASSVGRASYEQYF.

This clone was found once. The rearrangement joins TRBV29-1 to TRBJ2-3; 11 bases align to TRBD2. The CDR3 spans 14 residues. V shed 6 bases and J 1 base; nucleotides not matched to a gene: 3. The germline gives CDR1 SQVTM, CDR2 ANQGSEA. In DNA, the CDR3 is TGCAGCGTGGCGGGACTAGCGGGCACAGATACGCAGTATTTT. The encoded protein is CSVAGLAGTDTQYF.

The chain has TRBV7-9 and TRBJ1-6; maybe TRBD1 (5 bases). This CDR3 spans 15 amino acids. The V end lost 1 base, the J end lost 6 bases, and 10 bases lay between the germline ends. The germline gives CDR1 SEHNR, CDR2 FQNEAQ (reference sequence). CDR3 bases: TGTGCCAGCAGCTTAGGTCAGGGACTTAATTCACCCCTCCACTTT. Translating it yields CASSLGQGLNSPLHF.

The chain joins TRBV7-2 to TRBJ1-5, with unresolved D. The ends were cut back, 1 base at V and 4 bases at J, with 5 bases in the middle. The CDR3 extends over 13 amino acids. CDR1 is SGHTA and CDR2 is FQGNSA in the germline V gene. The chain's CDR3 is CASSLVRNQPQHF. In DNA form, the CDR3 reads TGTGCCAGCAGCTTAGTTAGGAATCAGCCCCAGCATTTT.

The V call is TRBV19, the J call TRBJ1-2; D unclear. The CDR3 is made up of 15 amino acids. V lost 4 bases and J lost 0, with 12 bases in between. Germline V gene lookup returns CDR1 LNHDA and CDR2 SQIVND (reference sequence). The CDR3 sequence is CASSNQGLANYGYTF. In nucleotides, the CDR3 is TGTGCCAGTAGTAACCAAGGACTAGCTAACTATGGCTACACCTTC. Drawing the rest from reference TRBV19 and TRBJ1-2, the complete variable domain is DGGITQSPKYLFRKEGQNVTLSCEQNLNHDAMYWYRQDPGQGLRLIYYSQIVNDFQKGDIAEGYSVSREKKESFPLTVTSAQKNPTAFYLCASSNQGLANYGYTFGSGTRLTVV.

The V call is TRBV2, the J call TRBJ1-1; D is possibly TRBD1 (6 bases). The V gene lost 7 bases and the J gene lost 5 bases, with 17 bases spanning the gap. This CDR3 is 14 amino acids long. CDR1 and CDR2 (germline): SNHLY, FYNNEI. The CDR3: CASNLQPRGTEAFF. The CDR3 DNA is TGTGCCAGCAACTTACAACCCAGGGGTACTGAAGCTTTCTTT.

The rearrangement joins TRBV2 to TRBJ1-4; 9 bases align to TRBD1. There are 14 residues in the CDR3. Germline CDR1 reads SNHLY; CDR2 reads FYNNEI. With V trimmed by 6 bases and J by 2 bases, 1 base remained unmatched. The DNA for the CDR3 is TGTGCCAGCAGAGACAGGGGGACTAATGAAAAACTGTTTTTT. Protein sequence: CASRDRGTNEKLFF.

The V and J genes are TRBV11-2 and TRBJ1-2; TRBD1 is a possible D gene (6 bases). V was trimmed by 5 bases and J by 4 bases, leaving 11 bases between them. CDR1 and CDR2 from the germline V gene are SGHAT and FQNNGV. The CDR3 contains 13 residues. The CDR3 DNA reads TGTGCCAGCAGCCTACAGGGCCTCTATGGCTACACCTTC. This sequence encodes CASSLQGLYGYTF. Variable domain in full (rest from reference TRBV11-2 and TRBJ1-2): EAGVAQSPRYKIIEKRQSVAFWCNPISGHATLYWYQQILGQGPKLLIQFQNNGVVDDSQLPKDRFSAERLKGVDSTLKIQPAKLEDSAVYLCASSLQGLYGYTFGSGTRLTVV.

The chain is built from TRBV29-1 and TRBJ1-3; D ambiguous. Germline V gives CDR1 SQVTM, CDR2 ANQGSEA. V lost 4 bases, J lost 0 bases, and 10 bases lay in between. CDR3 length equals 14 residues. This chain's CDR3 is CSVGHEASGNTIYF. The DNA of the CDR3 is TGCAGCGTTGGGCACGAAGCCTCTGGAAACACCATATATTTT.